These 22 T cell receptor beta chains share one sample of origin, sequenced in a study of blood T cell repertoires in COVID-19. Here immunoSEQ multiplex PCR was the method, and the copy in TCRdb shows in-frame clones only, minus some. The sample consists of about 28,000 clones, about nine tenths of them appearing once. The material sequenced was peripheral blood. The receptor set was obtained from a man in his fifties or sixties with active COVID-19.

The chain has TRBV6-5 and TRBJ2-5; a weak D match, TRBD2 (6 bases). The ends were cut back, 10 bases at V and 4 bases at J, with 19 bases in the middle. Germline CDR1 and CDR2: MNHEY and SVGAGI. The CDR3 spans 14 residues. DNA for the CDR3: TGTGCCACAAGCCGGACTGACGGGAGAGAGACCCAGTACTTC. It specifies CATSRTDGRETQYF.

The sample holds a few counts of this clone. The chain links TRBV10-3 to TRBJ2-2; 12 nucleotides match TRBD2. The CDR3 sequence is 16 residues long. The V gene end was trimmed by 2 bases and the J gene end by 5 bases; junction bases not matched to a gene: 3. Germline loops: CDR1 ENHRY, CDR2 SYGVKD. The CDR3: CAISEIGTSGTGELFF. In nucleotides, the CDR3 is TGTGCCATCAGTGAGATAGGGACTAGCGGGACCGGGGAGCTGTTTTTT.

The V and J genes are TRBV7-3 and TRBJ2-1; D is unresolved. The germline V gene encodes CDR1 SGHTA and CDR2 FQGTGA. The CDR3 runs 14 residues. The V and J ends lost 2 bases and 6 bases respectively, with 11 bases between them. The chain's CDR3 is CASSLAPNSNEQFF. CDR3 nucleotide sequence: TGTGCCAGCAGCTTAGCCCCTAACAGCAATGAGCAGTTCTTC. Based on the CDR3 plus reference TRBV7-3 and TRBJ2-1, the full variable domain is GAGVSQTPSNKVTEKGKYVELRCDPISGHTALYWYRQSLGQGPEFLIYFQGTGAADDSGLPNDRFFAVRPEGSVSTLKIQRTERGDSAVYLCASSLAPNSNEQFFGPGTRLTVL.

V gene TRBV7-9 combines with J gene TRBJ1-4, with D possibly being TRBD1 (5 bases). Trimming cost V 3 bases and J 0 bases, with 17 bases left between them. The germline gives CDR1 SEHNR, CDR2 FQNEAQ (reference sequence). There are 18 residues in the CDR3. The CDR3 DNA follows: TGTGCCAGCAGCTTGCTTTTAGGCAGGGCCACAACTAATGAAAAACTGTTTTTT. Translated: CASSLLLGRATTNEKLFF.

The chain joins TRBV11-3 to TRBJ2-3; TRBD2 matches 9 bases. This CDR3 has 17 residues. Per the germline V gene, CDR1 is SGHNT and CDR2 is YENEEA. V trimming: 5 bases; J trimming: 1 base; junction bases outside the gene matches: 10. The CDR3 loop is CASSIGTSNGGTDTQYF. The CDR3 DNA is TGTGCCAGCAGCATCGGGACTAGCAATGGCGGCACAGATACGCAGTATTTT.

The J gene is TRBJ1-1, the V gene TRBV2, with a tentative D call TRBD1 (5 bases). Germline V lookup: CDR1 SNHLY, CDR2 FYNNEI. V dropped 3 bases and J dropped 6 bases, with 11 bases sitting between them. This CDR3 contains 13 residues. The CDR3 DNA is TGTGCCAGCAGTGACTGGGGAGGGGCTGAAGCTTTCTTT. Its translation: CASSDWGGAEAFF.

This sequence joins TRBV28 and TRBJ1-1; no reliable D call. The CDR3 has 13 residues. In germline, CDR1 is MDHEN, CDR2 SYDVKM. V gave up 3 bases and J gave up 1 base, with 6 bases separating them. CDR3 nucleotides: TGTGCCAGCAGTTTGCGGCAGAACACTGAAGCTTTCTTT. This sequence encodes CASSLRQNTEAFF.

This clone is judged large (0.1 to 1%). This sequence joins TRBV6-5 and TRBJ2-3, with 9 bases identical to TRBD2. CDR1 is MNHEY, CDR2 SVGAGI, per germline. V dropped 5 bases and J dropped 2; count of bases not matched to a gene: 2. The CDR3 length is 14 residues. CDR3: CASSSGGNTDTQYF. DNA for the CDR3: TGTGCCAGCAGTAGCGGGGGGAACACAGATACGCAGTATTTT.

In the case of this clone: Relative to the germline gene, one junction end is altered; a read error may explain this. The genes are TRBV6-6 and TRBJ1-2, with a possible D match to TRBD1 (6 bases). The germline gives CDR1 MNHNY, CDR2 SVGAGI (reference sequence). The CDR3 runs to 13 residues. CDR3 in amino acids: CASISRGTTKTLF. CDR3 DNA: TGTGCCAGCATTAGCCGTGGGACAACGAAAACACTCTTC.

The chain recombines TRBV7-9 with TRBJ2-3; 9 bases are a match to TRBD2. After removal of 1 base from V and 3 bases from J, the junction contained 2 bases not matched to a gene. This CDR3 comprises 15 residues. The V gene's germline CDR1 is SEHNR and CDR2 FQNEAQ (reference sequence). This CDR3 is CASSLEGLATDTQYF. The CDR3 DNA reads TGTGCCAGCAGCTTAGAAGGACTAGCGACAGATACGCAGTATTTT.

This clone occurred once. The CDR3 DNA is TGTGCCAGCAGTTCCACCCCCCTAGCGGGGGGCAATTACAATGAGCAGTTCTTC. This encodes CASSSTPLAGGNYNEQFF. The chain joins TRBV27 to TRBJ2-1, with 11 bases identical to TRBD2. This CDR3 has 18 residues. CDR1 and CDR2 (germline): MNHEY, SMNVEV (reference sequence). Trimming removed 4 bases from V and 4 bases from J; junction bases left unmatched: 12.

V usage is TRBV11-2 and J usage is TRBJ2-7; a possible D gene is TRBD2 (6 bases). The CDR3 contains 15 residues. Trimming pared 5 bases from V and 6 bases from J, leaving 20 bases between. Germline CDR1 is SGHAT and CDR2 is FQNNGV. The CDR3 nucleotides read TGTGCCAGCAGCCCTACCGCAGCGGGTGGAGCCGAGCAGTACTTC. This codes for CASSPTAAGGAEQYF.

In its sample, this clone was seen once. The chain combines TRBV7-9 with TRBJ1-1; TRBD1 is a possible D gene (5 bases). V was cut by 3 bases and J by 7 bases, with 9 bases left in between. This CDR3 has 12 residues. Germline CDR1 reads SEHNR; CDR2 reads FQNEAQ (reference sequence). The CDR3 DNA is TGTGCCAGCAGCTTCGCGGGGGTTGAAGCTTTCTTT. The encoded protein is CASSFAGVEAFF. Full variable domain (missing parts from reference TRBV7-9 and TRBJ1-1): DTGVSQNPRHKITKRGQNVTFRCDPISEHNRLYWYRQTLGQGPEFLTYFQNEAQLEKSRLLSDRFSAERPKGSFSTLEIQRTEQGDSAMYLCASSFAGVEAFFGQGTRLTVV.

This clone was picked up a small number of times. The chain recombines TRBV28 with TRBJ1-6; unclear D gene. V was trimmed by 3 bases and J by 14 bases, leaving 14 bases between them. The CDR3 sequence is 13 residues long. Germline loops: CDR1 MDHEN, CDR2 SYDVKM. Here the CDR3 reads CASSLAAPDSLHF. The CDR3 DNA reads as TGTGCCAGCAGTTTGGCGGCCCCGGATTCCCTCCACTTT.

In DNA form, the CDR3 reads TGTGCCATCGGACAGGGTAACTATGGCTACACCTTC. Its translation is CAIGQGNYGYTF. The chain employs TRBV5-4 and TRBJ1-2; 8 bases line up with TRBD1. The CDR3 is 12 residues long. The germline gives CDR1 SGHNT, CDR2 YYREEE (reference sequence). V shed 9 bases, J shed 1 base, and the junction held 2 bases outside the gene matches.

This rearrangement joins TRBV19 to TRBJ2-1; the D gene is possibly TRBD1 (6 bases). V shed 5 bases and J shed 1 base, with 15 bases lying between them. Germline V CDR1 and CDR2: LNHDA, SQIVND (reference sequence). The CDR3 runs 16 residues. CDR3 nucleotides: TGTGCCAGTAGTTCGTTCAGGGGAGAGTCCTACAATGAGCAGTTCTTC. It encodes CASSSFRGESYNEQFF.

The V and J genes are TRBV3-1 (or the pseudogene TRBV3-2) and TRBJ2-2; the match to TRBD2 covers 9 bases. Germline V gives CDR1 LGHDT, CDR2 YNNKEL (reference sequence). CDR3 size: 17 residues. V was clipped by 0 bases and J by 7 bases; unmatched bases: 9. CDR3 DNA sequence: TGTGCCAGCAGCCAAGATGGCGGCGGGGGGGCTGGCGGGGAGCTGTTTTTT. Protein: CASSQDGGGGAGGELFF.

The table lists this clone with a few counts. This chain uses TRBV11-2 with TRBJ2-1, with 8 positions matching TRBD2. V lost 0 bases, J lost 14 bases, and 9 bases stayed unmatched. Germline V gene sequence: CDR1 SGHAT, CDR2 FQNNGV. This CDR3 spans 14 amino acids. In DNA form, the CDR3 reads TGTGCCAGCAGCTTAGATAGAGTAGCGGGGAGAAAGTTCTTC. This translates into CASSLDRVAGRKFF.

A single count supports this clone. The chain uses TRBV18 and TRBJ1-6, with 7 bases fitting TRBD1. V trimming: 6 bases; J trimming: 9 bases; junction bases outside the gene matches: 8. Germline CDR1 reads KGHSH; CDR2 reads LQKENI. CDR3 size: 14 residues. The CDR3 DNA follows: TGTGCCAGCTCCCCAAACAGGGGTCCTTCACCCCTCCACTTT. Its protein is CASSPNRGPSPLHF.

V and J are TRBV7-3 and TRBJ2-1; the D gene is possibly TRBD1 (5 bases). This CDR3 has 15 amino acids. V lost 2 bases and J 7 bases, leaving 15 bases between the germline ends. Looked up from germline, CDR1 is SGHTA and CDR2 is FQGTGA. The CDR3 here is CASSLQRRGRNEQFF. CDR3 bases: TGTGCCAGCAGCTTACAGCGAAGGGGTAGGAATGAGCAGTTCTTC.

V usage is TRBV3-1 (or the pseudogene TRBV3-2) and J usage is TRBJ2-1, with unresolved D. V lost 0 bases, J lost 0 bases, and 9 bases lay in between. The CDR3 runs to 16 residues. The germline V gene encodes CDR1 LGHDT and CDR2 YNNKEL (reference sequence). CDR3: CASSQDGHSSYNEQFF. The CDR3 DNA follows: TGTGCCAGCAGCCAAGATGGCCACAGCTCCTACAATGAGCAGTTCTTC.

The chain couples TRBV2 to TRBJ2-1; perhaps TRBD2 as D (5 bases). The CDR3 is 13 amino acids. CDR1 and CDR2 (germline): SNHLY, FYNNEI. The ends were cut back, 3 bases at V and 4 bases at J, with 7 bases in the middle. The DNA for the CDR3 is TGTGCCAGCAGTGAGGACTGGTACAATGAGCAGTTCTTC. Its translation is CASSEDWYNEQFF.